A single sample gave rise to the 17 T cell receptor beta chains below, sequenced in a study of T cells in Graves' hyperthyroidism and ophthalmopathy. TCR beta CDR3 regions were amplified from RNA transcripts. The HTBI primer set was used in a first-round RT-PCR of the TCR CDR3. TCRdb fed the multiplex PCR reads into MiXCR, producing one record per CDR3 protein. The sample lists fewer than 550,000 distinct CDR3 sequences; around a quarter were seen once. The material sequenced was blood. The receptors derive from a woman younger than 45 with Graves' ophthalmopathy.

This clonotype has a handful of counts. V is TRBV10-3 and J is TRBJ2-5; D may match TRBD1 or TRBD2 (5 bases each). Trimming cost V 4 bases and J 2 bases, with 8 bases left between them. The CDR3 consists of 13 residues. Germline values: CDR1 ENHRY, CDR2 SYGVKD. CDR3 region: CAISAREQETQYF. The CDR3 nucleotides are TGTGCCATCAGTGCCAGGGAGCAAGAGACCCAGTACTTC.

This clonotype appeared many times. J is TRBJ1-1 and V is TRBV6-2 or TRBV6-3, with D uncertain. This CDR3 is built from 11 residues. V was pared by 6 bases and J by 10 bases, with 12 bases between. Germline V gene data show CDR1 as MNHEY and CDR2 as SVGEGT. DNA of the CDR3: TGTGCCAGCAGGACAAATTCGGGAGCTTTCTTT. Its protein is CASRTNSGAFF.

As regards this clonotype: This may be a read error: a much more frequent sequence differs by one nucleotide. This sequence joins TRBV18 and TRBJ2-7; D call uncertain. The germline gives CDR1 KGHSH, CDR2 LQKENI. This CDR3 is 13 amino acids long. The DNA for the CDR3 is TGTGCCAGCTCGCCAGCCGACTCCTACGAGGAGTACTTC. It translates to CASSPADSYEEYF.

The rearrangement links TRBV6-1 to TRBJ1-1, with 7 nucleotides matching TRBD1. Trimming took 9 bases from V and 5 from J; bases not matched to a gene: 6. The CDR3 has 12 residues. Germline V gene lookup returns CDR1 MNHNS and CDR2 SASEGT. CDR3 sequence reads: CASDRVGTEAFF. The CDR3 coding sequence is TGTGCCAGTGACAGGGTCGGAACTGAAGCTTTCTTT.

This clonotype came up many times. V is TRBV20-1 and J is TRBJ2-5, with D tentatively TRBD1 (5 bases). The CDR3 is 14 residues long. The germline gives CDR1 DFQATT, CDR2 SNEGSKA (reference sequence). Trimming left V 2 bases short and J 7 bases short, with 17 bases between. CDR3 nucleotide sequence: TGCAGTGCTAGACAGGGTCGAATTTTAGGGACCCAGTACTTC. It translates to CSARQGRILGTQYF.

The CDR3 nucleotides read TGTGCCAGCAGTCCGACAGGGGCAGTCTATGGCTACACCTTC. Translated: CASSPTGAVYGYTF. V usage is TRBV12-3 or TRBV12-4 and J usage is TRBJ1-2, with 8 bases aligning to TRBD1. With V trimmed by 5 bases and J by 4 bases, 6 bases remained unmatched. This CDR3 contains 14 residues.

The CDR3 DNA follows: TGTGCCAGCAGTTACTCACTAGCGAGGTTCCTCGGGGACGAGCAGTACTTC. It encodes CASSYSLARFLGDEQYF. The chain uses TRBV6-5 and TRBJ2-7, with 7 bases identical to TRBD2. This CDR3 has 17 amino acids. J gave up 5 bases and V 0 bases, and 13 bases lay outside the gene matches. Germline V gene sequence: CDR1 MNHEY, CDR2 SVGAGI.

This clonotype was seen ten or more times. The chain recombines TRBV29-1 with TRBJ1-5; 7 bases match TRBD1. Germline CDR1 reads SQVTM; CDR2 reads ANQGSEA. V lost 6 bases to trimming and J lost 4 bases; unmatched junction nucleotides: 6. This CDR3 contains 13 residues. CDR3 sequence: CSVARDRNQPQHF. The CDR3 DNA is TGCAGCGTGGCCAGGGACAGAAATCAGCCCCAGCATTTT.

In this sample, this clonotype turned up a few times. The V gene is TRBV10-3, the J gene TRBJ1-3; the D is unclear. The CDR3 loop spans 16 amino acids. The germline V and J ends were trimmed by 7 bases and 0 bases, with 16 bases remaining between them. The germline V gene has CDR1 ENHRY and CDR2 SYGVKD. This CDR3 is CAINHDGTNSGNTIYF. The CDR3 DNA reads TGTGCCATCAACCACGACGGAACTAACTCTGGAAACACCATATATTTT.

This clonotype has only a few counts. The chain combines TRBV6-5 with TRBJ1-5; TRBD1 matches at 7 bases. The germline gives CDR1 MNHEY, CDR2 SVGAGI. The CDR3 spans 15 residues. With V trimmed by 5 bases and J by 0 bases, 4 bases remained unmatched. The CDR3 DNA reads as TGTGCCAGCAGTCACCGGGACAGTAGCAATCAGCCCCAGCATTTT. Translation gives CASSHRDSSNQPQHF.

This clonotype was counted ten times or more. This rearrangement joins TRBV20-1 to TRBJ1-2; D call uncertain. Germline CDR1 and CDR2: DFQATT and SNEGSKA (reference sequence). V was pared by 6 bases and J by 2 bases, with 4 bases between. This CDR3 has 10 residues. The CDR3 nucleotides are TGCAGTGCCATAAACTATGGCTACACCTTC. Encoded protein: CSAINYGYTF.

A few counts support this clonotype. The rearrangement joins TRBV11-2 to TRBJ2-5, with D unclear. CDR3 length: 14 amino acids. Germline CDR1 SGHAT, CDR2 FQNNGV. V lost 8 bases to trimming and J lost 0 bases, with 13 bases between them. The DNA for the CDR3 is TGTGCCAGCCGCCAAACGAAAGACCAAGAGACCCAGTACTTC. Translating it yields CASRQTKDQETQYF.

CDR3 in DNA: TGTGCCACCAGCAGAGATTTGGGGGCACGGGGCTATGGCTACACCTTC. Its translation is CATSRDLGARGYGYTF. The chain combines TRBV15 with TRBJ1-2, with D possibly TRBD1 on 6 matching bases. Per the germline V gene, CDR1 is LNHNV and CDR2 is YYDKDF (reference sequence). The CDR3 spans 16 residues. Trimming removed 0 bases from V and 4 bases from J, with 15 bases in between.

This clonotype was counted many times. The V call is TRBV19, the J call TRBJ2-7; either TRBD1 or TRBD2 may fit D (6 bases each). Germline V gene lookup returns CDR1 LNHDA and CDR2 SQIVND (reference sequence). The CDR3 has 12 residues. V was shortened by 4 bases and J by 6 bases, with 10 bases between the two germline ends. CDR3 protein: CASSTGGGEQYF. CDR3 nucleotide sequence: TGTGCCAGTAGTACCGGAGGGGGCGAGCAGTACTTC. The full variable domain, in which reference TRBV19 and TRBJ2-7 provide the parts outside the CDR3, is DGGITQSPKYLFRKEGQNVTLSCEQNLNHDAMYWYRQDPGQGLRLIYYSQIVNDFQKGDIAEGYSVSREKKESFPLTVTSAQKNPTAFYLCASSTGGGEQYFGPGTRLTVT.

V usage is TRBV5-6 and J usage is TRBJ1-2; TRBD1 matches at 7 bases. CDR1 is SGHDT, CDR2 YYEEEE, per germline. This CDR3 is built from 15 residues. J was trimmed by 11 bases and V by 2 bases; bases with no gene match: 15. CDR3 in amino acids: CASSLPDRIPAGYTF. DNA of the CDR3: TGTGCCAGCAGCTTACCGGACAGGATCCCCGCGGGATACACCTTC.

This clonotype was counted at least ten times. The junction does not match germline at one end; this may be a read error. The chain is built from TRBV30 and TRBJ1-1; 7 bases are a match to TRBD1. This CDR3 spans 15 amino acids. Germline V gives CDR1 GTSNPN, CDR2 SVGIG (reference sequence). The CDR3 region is CAWSLQGRLKTEAFF. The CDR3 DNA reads TGTGCCTGGTCCTTACAGGGGAGGTTGAAGACTGAAGCTTTCTTT.

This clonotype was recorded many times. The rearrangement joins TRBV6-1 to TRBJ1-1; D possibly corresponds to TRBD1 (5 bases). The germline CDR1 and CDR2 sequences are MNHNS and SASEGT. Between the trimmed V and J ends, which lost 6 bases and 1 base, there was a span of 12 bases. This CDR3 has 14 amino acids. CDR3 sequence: CASRMTEPNTEAFF. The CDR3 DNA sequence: TGTGCCAGCAGGATGACAGAGCCGAACACTGAAGCTTTCTTT.